This TCR beta chain appears in the sequencing data of a study of T cells after yellow fever vaccination. Findings and limits, study-wide: A weaker but faster secondary response was observed, peaking on day 5 versus 15.

In TCRdb, the 5' RACE reads were re-called with MiXCR into one record per CDR3 protein. This table has a few hundred thousand distinct CDR3 sequences, approximately 10% appearing once. This clonotype was detected only a few times. Its antigen is not known. This CDR3 has 15 residues. The junction had 4 bases not matched to a gene; V was cut back by 3 bases and J by 5 bases. This material consisted of PBMCs, taken on the day of the first yellow fever vaccination. This sequence was found in a man in his late teens or twenties who received the YFV17D yellow fever vaccine. J is TRBJ2-3 and V is TRBV12-3 or TRBV12-4; TRBD2 agrees at 11 bases. CDR3 sequence reads: CASSFLAGGGDTQYF. For the CDR3, the DNA is TGTGCCAGCAGTTTTCTAGCGGGGGGAGGAGATACGCAGTATTTT.